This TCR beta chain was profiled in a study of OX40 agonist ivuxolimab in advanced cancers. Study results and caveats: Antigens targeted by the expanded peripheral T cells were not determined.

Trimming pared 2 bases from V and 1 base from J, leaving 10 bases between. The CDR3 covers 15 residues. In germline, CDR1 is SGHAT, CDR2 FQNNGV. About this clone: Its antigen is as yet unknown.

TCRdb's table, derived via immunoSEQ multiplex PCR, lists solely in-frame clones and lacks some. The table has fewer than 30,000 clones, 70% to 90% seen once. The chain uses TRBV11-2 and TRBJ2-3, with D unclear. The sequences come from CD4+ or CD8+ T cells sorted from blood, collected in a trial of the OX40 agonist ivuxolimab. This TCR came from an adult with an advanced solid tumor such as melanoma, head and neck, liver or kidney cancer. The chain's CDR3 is CASSLRPGGTDTQYF. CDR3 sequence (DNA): TGTGCCAGCAGCTTACGTCCAGGTGGCACAGATACGCAGTATTTT.